What follows is one TCR beta chain and its context. Its antigen is still unknown. This entry belongs to a study of shared clonotypes between healthy human individuals. Across the study: Those who served as donors were a couple of women and three men between the ages of 18 and 49.

Replicate PCRs for sorted subsets used approximately 190 ng DNA; this equaled around 29,000 T cell genomes. Profiling relied on immunoSEQ multiplex PCR, and the TCRdb table lists in-frame clones only, not all of them. The sample contains 900,000 to 1,200,000 clones, approximately 78% of which appear only once. The CDR3 is 15 amino acids. CDR1 and CDR2 from the germline V gene are SGHTS and YDEGEE. V gave up 4 bases and J gave up 4 bases, with 14 bases separating them. Study-level points and caveats: Generation probabilities of non-shared clonotypes were lower (relative to those shared by all four donors). With a handful of donors compared, 4% to 5% of naive CD4 clonotypes were shared.

This TCR was recovered from a man between 18 and 35 years old in good health. Some clones in this sample may be carry-over from other donors' samples. The material sequenced was memory CD4+ T cells from PBMCs. Documented subset: CD45RA-negative fraction. The genes are TRBV5-8 and TRBJ1-4; D is ambiguous. The CDR3 is CASSPVDRSNEKLFF. As DNA, the CDR3 is TGTGCCAGCAGCCCAGTGGACCGGAGTAATGAAAAACTGTTTTTT.